This entry lists 13 T cell receptor beta chains sequenced from one sample in a study of patients and donors after allogeneic stem cell transplantation. Via MiXCR, TCRdb re-called the RT-PCR reads, giving one row per CDR3 protein. Seen here are over 130,000 distinct CDR3 sequences, about a third observed once, and the top ten hold 50%. Input material: blood, either unsorted or a sorted T cell fraction (not recorded which). The receptors shown here come from a human donor who was either an allogeneic HSCT recipient or a stem cell or donor lymphocyte infusion donor (not recorded which). It is not recorded whose cells these are; they may come from a transplant donor.

This sequence joins TRBV7-2 and TRBJ2-1, with unresolved D. Per the germline V gene, CDR1 is SGHTA and CDR2 is FQGNSA. The CDR3 extends over 12 amino acids. The V end was cut by 3 bases, the J end by 7 bases, with 7 bases between. For the CDR3, the DNA is TGTGCCAGCAGCTTCGATTTAAATGAGCAGTTCTTC. It encodes CASSFDLNEQFF.

This clonotype was observed a handful of times. This chain uses TRBV5-6 with TRBJ2-5; D tentatively reads TRBD1 or TRBD2 (5 bases each). The CDR3 loop spans 15 amino acids. Trimming took off 1 base at V and 4 bases at J, with 14 bases between the two ends. Germline V gives CDR1 SGHDT, CDR2 YYEEEE. The CDR3 protein is CASSLMGRTIETQYF. Here the CDR3 DNA reads TGTGCCAGCAGCTTGATGGGACGGACCATAGAGACCCAGTACTTC.

V and J are TRBV2 and TRBJ2-7; maybe TRBD1 (5 bases). Germline values: CDR1 SNHLY, CDR2 FYNNEI. The CDR3 loop spans 14 amino acids. V lost 7 bases and J lost 2, with 15 bases in between. DNA of the CDR3: TGTGCCAGCACGGAAGGGGCCCACACCTACGAGCAGTACGTC. The encoded protein is CASTEGAHTYEQYV.

A few counts support this clonotype. This chain joins TRBV4-3 and TRBJ1-6; 10 bases align to TRBD1. V lost 3 bases and J lost 7; bases outside the gene matches: 3. Germline V gene data show CDR1 as LGHNA and CDR2 as YSLEER. CDR3 length: 15 residues. CDR3 coding DNA: TGCGCCAGCAGCCAGGCGGACAGGGGGAATTCACCCCTCCACTTT. The encoded protein is CASSQADRGNSPLHF.

The chain employs TRBV9 and TRBJ1-2, with no clear D. Germline values: CDR1 SGDLS, CDR2 YYNGEE. CDR3 length: 14 residues. V gave up 0 bases and J gave up 4 bases, with 10 bases separating them. The CDR3 region is CASSVDTVFYGYTF. The CDR3 DNA follows: TGTGCCAGCAGCGTAGATACAGTTTTCTATGGCTACACCTTC.

This clonotype has a handful of counts. The rearrangement joins TRBV4-1 to TRBJ2-3; 10 bases match TRBD2. Trimming at V came to 2 bases and at J to 1 base, leaving 3 bases not matched to a gene. Germline V gives CDR1 MGHRA, CDR2 YSYEKL. This CDR3 has 16 residues. Here the CDR3 DNA reads TGCGCCAGCAGCCAACCTACTAGCGGGGGCACAGATACGCAGTATTTT. The encoded protein is CASSQPTSGGTDTQYF.

The V gene is TRBV15, the J gene TRBJ1-5, with 8 bases identical to TRBD1. The V gene end was trimmed by 0 bases and the J gene end by 1 base; junction bases not matched to a gene: 8. CDR1 is LNHNV, CDR2 YYDKDF, per germline (reference sequence). The CDR3 runs to 18 residues. CDR3: CATSRDLRTGRSNQPQHF. The CDR3 DNA reads TGTGCCACCAGCAGAGATTTAAGGACAGGGAGAAGCAATCAGCCCCAGCATTTT. Full variable domain (remainder filled in from reference TRBV15 and TRBJ1-5): DAMVIQNPRYQVTQFGKPVTLSCSQTLNHNVMYWYQQKSSQAPKLLFHYYDKDFNNEADTPDNFQSRRPNTSFCFLDIRSPGLGDTAMYLCATSRDLRTGRSNQPQHFGDGTRLSIL.

V and J are TRBV25-1 and TRBJ1-2; unclear D gene. The CDR3 is 11 amino acids. CDR1 MGHDK and CDR2 SYGVNS come from the germline V gene. V was clipped by 7 bases and J by 2 bases, with 5 bases between them. CDR3 DNA sequence: TGTGCCAGCAAGGAGAACTATGGCTACACCTTC. It encodes CASKENYGYTF.

The chain links TRBV4-1 to TRBJ2-1, with D maybe TRBD1 (5 bases). The CDR3 has 14 amino acids. V lost 1 base and J 9 bases, leaving 13 bases between the germline ends. The germline V gene has CDR1 MGHRA and CDR2 YSYEKL. In DNA form, the CDR3 reads TGCGCCAGCAGCCAAGGGCAGGGTGTGGGTGAGCAGTTCTTC. Protein product: CASSQGQGVGEQFF.

This clonotype was found a few times. This chain uses TRBV6-5 with TRBJ2-1; 7 bases map to TRBD1. Germline-derived CDR1 and CDR2 are MNHEY and SVGAGI. Germline trimming cut 1 base from V and 5 bases from J; bases unmatched to any gene: 8. CDR3 length equals 16 residues. The CDR3 loop is CASSYLTGKLDNEQFF. DNA of the CDR3: TGTGCCAGCAGTTACTTGACAGGGAAGTTAGACAATGAGCAGTTCTTC.

This sequence joins TRBV6-2 or TRBV6-3 and TRBJ2-3; 8 bases align to TRBD2. There are 15 residues in the CDR3. V shed 8 bases, J shed 6 bases, and the junction held 13 bases outside the gene matches. CDR1 is MNHEY and CDR2 is SVGEGT in the germline V gene. The CDR3 is CASFTGASGGDTQYF. CDR3 DNA sequence: TGTGCCAGCTTTACCGGAGCGAGCGGGGGTGATACGCAGTATTTT.

There are a few counts of this clonotype. V usage is TRBV27 and J usage is TRBJ1-1; the D gene is possibly TRBD1 (5 bases). Trimming shortened V by 5 bases and J by 6 bases, and 19 bases separated the two germline ends. Germline assignment: CDR1 MNHEY and CDR2 SMNVEV (reference sequence). The CDR3 consists of 15 residues. CDR3 sequence reads: CASSPFGRAGAEAFF. CDR3 coding DNA: TGTGCCAGCAGTCCCTTCGGCAGGGCTGGAGCTGAAGCTTTCTTT.

V is TRBV4-1 and J is TRBJ1-1, with 8 nucleotides matching TRBD1. Germline loops: CDR1 MGHRA, CDR2 YSYEKL. The length of the CDR3 is 15 residues. J was trimmed by 5 bases and V by 2 bases; bases with no gene match: 7. CDR3 coding DNA: TGCGCCAGCAGCCAACCCGGACAGGGAGAAACTGAAGCTTTCTTT. This encodes CASSQPGQGETEAFF.